The present T cell receptor (beta chain) was sequenced within a study of blood T cells in healthy people across ages. Study as a whole: Capture by template switching was about one barcoded beta molecule per two T cells.

A sample-barcoded 5' primer and a J-beta primer mix were used in a second PCR of roughly 6 to 12 cycles. TCRdb analysed the 5' RACE reads with MiXCR anew, one entry per CDR3 protein. The top ten clones hold approximately 19% of a sample with approximately 850,000 distinct CDR3 sequences, about 42% of them seen once. General study results and limits: Long-lived and aged donors differed, with more naive CD4+ cells and higher diversity in the long-lived.

The V gene's germline CDR1 is MNHEY and CDR2 SMNVEV (reference sequence). This CDR3 contains 17 residues. To note about this clonotype: Antigen: not known.

The TCR was taken from a man aged 55 to 70 in good health. The sample taken for sequencing was blood. The rearrangement uses TRBV27 and TRBJ2-5; 8 positions agree with TRBD2. Near its end, the DNA agrees better with TRBJ2-7, so the J call may be wrong. The CDR3 loop reads CASSLSGGRPNTYEQYF. In DNA form, the CDR3 reads TGTGCCAGCAGTTTATCCGGCGGGAGGCCAAACACCTACGAGCAGTACTTC.